A single TCR beta chain is shown here with its context. As yet, its antigen is unknown. This sample is part of a study of shared clonotypes between healthy human individuals. The wider study: Researchers assigned three CD4 naive, three CD4 memory, two CD8 naive and one CD8 memory plate to each donor.

Donors, healthy HIV-negative adults, lacked recent acute infections or vaccinations. CD4+ cells were split into CD45RA+ naive and CD45RA-negative memory subsets. Profiling relied on immunoSEQ multiplex PCR, and the TCRdb table lists in-frame clones only, not all of them. This sample carries about 2,500,000 clones, approximately 94% of them seen once, and the ten largest clones take around 0.14%. Study-level results: Around 5.4% of naive CD4 clonotypes were common to four donors.

Germline values: CDR1 LNHDA, CDR2 SQIVND (reference sequence). The CDR3 sequence is 16 residues long. V was shortened by 5 bases and J by 7 bases, with 22 bases between the two germline ends. This clonotype originated in a man between 18 and 35 years old in good health. This rearrangement joins TRBV19 to TRBJ2-3; D is tentatively TRBD1 or TRBD2 (6 bases each). The sequenced sample was naive CD4+ T cells sorted from blood. The sample's subset: CD45RA+ positively selected. CDR3 nucleotides: TGTGCCAGTAGTCGGGCAGGGGAGAAGCGGGTAAATACGCAGTATTTT. Translation gives CASSRAGEKRVNTQYF.